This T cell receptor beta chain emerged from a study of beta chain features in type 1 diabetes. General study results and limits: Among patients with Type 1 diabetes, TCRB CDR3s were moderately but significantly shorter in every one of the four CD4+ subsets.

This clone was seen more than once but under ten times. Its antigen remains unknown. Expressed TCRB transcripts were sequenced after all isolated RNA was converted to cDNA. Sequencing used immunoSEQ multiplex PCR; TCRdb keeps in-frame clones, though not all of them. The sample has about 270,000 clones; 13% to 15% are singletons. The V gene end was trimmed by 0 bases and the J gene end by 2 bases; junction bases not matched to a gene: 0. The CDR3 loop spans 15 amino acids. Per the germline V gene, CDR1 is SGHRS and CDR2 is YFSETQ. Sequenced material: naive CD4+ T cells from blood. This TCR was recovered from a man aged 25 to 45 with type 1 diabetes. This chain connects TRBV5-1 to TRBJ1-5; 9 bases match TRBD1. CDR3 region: CASSLGTGGNQPQHF. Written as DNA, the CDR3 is TGCGCCAGCAGCTTGGGGACAGGGGGCAATCAGCCCCAGCATTTT.